This T cell receptor (beta chain) was sequenced during a study of control samples from healthy donors and cancer patients (dated by TCRdb to between 2020 and 2021). Notes on this clone: Its antigen is not yet known. The sample holds no much larger clone one base away, and base qualities are not on file.

The library was generated by the immunoSEQ multiplex PCR assay. This immuneACCESS table, as held by TCRdb, lists in-frame sequences with V and J called but not all clones. Of the missing ones, under half trace to an unresolved V gene in checked studies; the others have no known cause. In all, the sample holds some 13,000 clones, and approximately 80% of those were seen once. Clones ranked in the top ten supply 8% to 9% of the sample. V and J are truncated by 5 bases and 5 bases respectively, leaving an intervening sequence of 12 bases. The CDR3 has 13 amino acids, counting the end cysteine and phenylalanine. CDR3 DNA is the only sequence kept; it has 39 bases, read in frame from the first base.

The receptor was derived from a male donor with melanoma. The rearrangement combines TRBV12-3 or TRBV12-4 with TRBJ1-1; confidence is insufficient to name the D gene. Material: formalin-fixed, paraffin-embedded tissue. The DNA sequence is given as TGTGCCAGCAGTCTGAAGGGCGCGACTGAAGCTTTCTTT. It specifies CASSLKGATEAFF.